This T cell receptor (beta chain) is from a study of blood T cell repertoires in COVID-19. The overall study: Researchers got acute and convalescent COVID-19 samples from the United States, Italy and Spain. Sources were T cells, B-cell-depleted T cells, or PBMCs; the material itself was cDNA or gDNA.

In the source study's methods: How many nucleated cells were present was estimated from reference gene primer amplification. Assay: immunoSEQ multiplex PCR; the TCRdb copy retains only in-frame clones and omits some. V and J calls and clone size are as listed in that table; D and trimming were resolved from the DNA. The table shows some 280,000 clones, with roughly 85% occurring only once. The sequenced material came from peripheral blood. This sequence was found in a woman aged 25 to 39 with active or convalescent COVID-19.

The CDR3 DNA reads TGTGCCAGCAGCTTAGCCGCCTCGAGGGACTATGGCTACACCTTC. Translation: CASSLAASRDYGYTF. The V call is TRBV5-4, the J call TRBJ1-2; D unresolved. The CDR3 covers 15 residues. V dropped 2 bases and J dropped 3 bases, with 14 bases sitting between them. Germline lookup yields CDR1 SGHNT and CDR2 YYREEE (reference sequence).